The sequence of this TCR beta chain was determined in a study of T cells in Graves' hyperthyroidism and ophthalmopathy. The length of the CDR3 is 16 residues. CDR1 and CDR2 from the germline V gene are WNHNN and SYGVQD (reference sequence). V lost 2 bases and J lost 0, with 12 bases in between. Amplified TCR beta CDR3 regions came from RNA transcripts. The HTBI primer set served for first-round RT-PCR of the TCR CDR3. In TCRdb, the multiplex PCR reads were re-called with MiXCR into one record per CDR3 protein. Of hundreds of thousands of distinct CDR3 sequences listed, over 15% were seen once; the top ten hold 18%.

The sequenced material came from blood. The genes are TRBV10-1 and TRBJ2-3; D might be TRBD2 (6 bases). The receptor's source is a woman younger than 30 with Graves' hyperthyroidism. CDR3 in DNA: TGCGCCAGCAGTGAGGAGCTAGCGAGAAGCACAGATACGCAGTATTTT. Translated: CASSEELARSTDTQYF.